These 24 T cell receptor beta chains were all obtained from the same sample, sequenced in a study of T cell responses to AZD1222 COVID-19 vaccine (dated by TCRdb to 2020 to 2023). The method behind the library was the immunoSEQ multiplex PCR assay. This is the immuneACCESS table as TCRdb keeps it, with only in-frame sequences that have V and J called. A part of the clones is gone; compared with another copy, unresolved V genes explain less than half, and the rest is unexplained. A total of under 200,000 clones appear in this sample, roughly 88% of them only once. The ten largest clonotypes hold approximately 4.3% of the sample. Sample time point, as interpreted from the label and publication: about 28 days (+/-7) after the second vaccine dose. Sequenced here: peripheral blood, sampled 28 days after the second AZD1222 dose. The receptors here all came from an adult who received the AZD1222 COVID-19 vaccine.

V is TRBV23-1 and J is TRBJ2-4; 8 nucleotides line up with TRBD1. TRBV23-1 has ORF status, its function being uncertain. The CDR3 contains 18 residues. Trimming cost V 1 base and J 0 bases; bases outside gene matches: 8. CDR3 amino acids: CASSQYTTGDGAKNIQYF. The CDR3 nucleotides read TGCGCCAGCAGTCAATACACGACAGGGGATGGAGCCAAAAACATTCAGTACTTC.

V is TRBV18 and J is TRBJ1-6, with TRBD1 as a possible D gene (5 bases). The CDR3 has 14 residues. V shed 8 bases and J shed 6 bases, with 14 bases lying between them. CDR1 KGHSH and CDR2 LQKENI come from the germline V gene. This CDR3 is CASHAGDLNSPLHF. The CDR3 bases are TGTGCCAGCCACGCGGGGGACCTTAATTCACCCCTCCACTTT. The whole variable domain, filled in from reference TRBV18 and TRBJ1-6, reads NAGVMQNPRHLVRRRGQEARLRCSPMKGHSHVYWYRQLPEEGLKFMVYLQKENIIDESGMPKERFSAEFPKEGPSILRIQQVVRGDSAAYFCASHAGDLNSPLHFGNGTRLTVT.

This clone showed up just a few times. The chain is built from TRBV30 and TRBJ2-7, with TRBD1 as a possible D gene (5 bases). Trimming cost V 2 bases and J 0 bases, with 11 bases left between them. This CDR3 has 14 amino acids. CDR1 and CDR2 (germline): GTSNPN, SVGIG (reference sequence). The CDR3 is CAWSRDRSSYEQYF. As DNA, the CDR3 is TGTGCCTGGAGTAGAGACAGATCCTCCTACGAGCAGTACTTC.

The chain combines TRBV29-1 with TRBJ2-2; 7 bases line up with TRBD1. The trim removed 5 bases at V and 7 bases at J, leaving 7 bases unmatched. This CDR3 has 13 residues. Germline V gives CDR1 SQVTM, CDR2 ANQGSEA. The CDR3 loop is CSVCNRGIGELFF. The CDR3 DNA follows: TGCAGCGTTTGTAACAGGGGAATCGGGGAGCTGTTTTTT.

This sequence joins TRBV6-1 and TRBJ2-7; TRBD1 matches at 10 bases. Trimming removed 1 base from V and 1 base from J; junction bases left unmatched: 7. From germline, CDR1 is MNHNS and CDR2 SASEGT. The CDR3 loop spans 17 amino acids. CDR3 nucleotides: TGTGCCAGCAGTGAAGTTACGGGGGACAGGGGATCCTACGAGCAGTACTTC. Protein product: CASSEVTGDRGSYEQYF.

CDR3 nucleotides: TGTGCCAGCAGCCAGGCGACAGGGGGTCACGATCAGCCCCAGCATTTT. Its translation is CASSQATGGHDQPQHF. This chain uses TRBV4-2 with TRBJ1-5, with 9 bases identical to TRBD1. V was pared by 3 bases and J by 5 bases, with 8 bases of the junction left unmatched. The CDR3 length is 16 residues. Germline CDR1 and CDR2: LGHNA and YNFKEQ.

This rearrangement joins TRBV4-1 to TRBJ2-7; 7 bases agree with TRBD1. Trimming took 3 bases from V and 3 from J; bases not matched to a gene: 8. This CDR3 has 15 amino acids. CDR1 is MGHRA, CDR2 YSYEKL, per germline. CDR3 sequence (DNA): TGCGCCAGCAGCCATCTCGGGACAGCCGACTACGAGCAGTACTTC. Translated, it gives CASSHLGTADYEQYF.

The rearrangement links TRBV11-2 to TRBJ1-2, with 8 bases aligning to TRBD1. CDR3 length: 15 residues. Germline V gives CDR1 SGHAT, CDR2 FQNNGV. The ends lost 4 bases at V and 4 bases at J; junction bases unmatched: 8. This chain's CDR3 is CASSSGAGGSYGYTF. The DNA of the CDR3 is TGTGCCAGCAGCTCGGGGGCAGGGGGCAGCTATGGCTACACCTTC. Based on the CDR3 plus reference TRBV11-2 and TRBJ1-2, the full variable domain is EAGVAQSPRYKIIEKRQSVAFWCNPISGHATLYWYQQILGQGPKLLIQFQNNGVVDDSQLPKDRFSAERLKGVDSTLKIQPAKLEDSAVYLCASSSGAGGSYGYTFGSGTRLTVV.

V is TRBV9 and J is TRBJ1-2; possible D gene TRBD1, 6 bases. The V and J ends lost 2 bases and 4 bases respectively, with 9 bases between them. CDR1 and CDR2 from the germline V gene are SGDLS and YYNGEE. The CDR3 extends over 13 amino acids. In DNA form, the CDR3 reads TGTGCCAGCAGCGTGGGGGCTGGCTATGGCTACACCTTC. As protein: CASSVGAGYGYTF.

This clone was observed once. This sequence joins TRBV30 and TRBJ2-2; D call uncertain. The germline gives CDR1 GTSNPN, CDR2 SVGIG (reference sequence). The V and J ends lost 7 bases and 2 bases respectively, with 8 bases between them. CDR3 length: 12 amino acids. Written as DNA, the CDR3 is TGTGCCTCCAAAGGCAACACCGGGGAGCTGTTTTTT. Protein sequence: CASKGNTGELFF.

The gene calls are TRBV10-3 and TRBJ1-2; 9 nucleotides match TRBD1. The V and J ends lost 6 bases and 5 bases, in that order; junction bases with no gene match: 7. The CDR3 is 14 residues long. CDR1 and CDR2 (germline): ENHRY, SYGVKD. CDR3 in DNA: TGTGCCATCAGCGGACAGGGGAGTGAGTATGGCTACACCTTC. Its protein is CAISGQGSEYGYTF.

Here the CDR3 reads CASSFAGGHGYTF. DNA for the CDR3: TGTGCCAGCAGCTTCGCAGGGGGCCATGGCTACACCTTC. The chain couples TRBV13 to TRBJ1-2, with 8 bases lining up with TRBD1. Trimming removed 3 bases from V and 6 bases from J; junction bases left unmatched: 3. The CDR3 extends over 13 amino acids. Germline loops: CDR1 PRHDT, CDR2 FYEKMQ (reference sequence).

The chain carries TRBV13 and TRBJ2-5; D is unresolved. V was cut by 7 bases and J by 1 base, with 10 bases left in between. CDR1 and CDR2 from the germline V gene are PRHDT and FYEKMQ (reference sequence). The CDR3 covers 13 residues. CDR3 in amino acids: CASNLNSQETQYF. Here the CDR3 DNA reads TGTGCCAGCAATTTAAACTCCCAAGAGACCCAGTACTTC.

The gene calls are TRBV6-5 and TRBJ1-4; the match to TRBD1 covers 7 bases. The germline V gene has CDR1 MNHEY and CDR2 SVGAGI. This CDR3 is built from 13 residues. The junction had 3 bases not matched to a gene; V was cut back by 6 bases and J by 5 bases. The CDR3 reads CASRATGNEKLFF. The DNA for the CDR3 is TGTGCCAGCAGAGCGACAGGGAATGAAAAACTGTTTTTT.

V usage is TRBV11-2 and J usage is TRBJ1-6; no clear D gene. The CDR3 totals 14 residues. The V end lost 3 bases, the J end lost 6 bases, and 9 bases lay between the germline ends. Germline lookup yields CDR1 SGHAT and CDR2 FQNNGV. DNA for the CDR3: TGTGCCAGCAGCTTCTCGGGCACTAATTCACCCCTCCACTTT. It encodes CASSFSGTNSPLHF.

The chain couples TRBV18 to TRBJ2-5; no reliable D call. CDR1 KGHSH and CDR2 LQKENI come from the germline V gene. Trimming removed 3 bases at V and 3 bases at J, with 5 bases between. The CDR3 loop spans 12 amino acids. The CDR3 loop is CASSPFEETQYF. CDR3 coding DNA: TGTGCCAGCTCACCTTTTGAAGAGACCCAGTACTTC. Together with reference TRBV18 and TRBJ2-5, the CDR3 gives the full variable domain: NAGVMQNPRHLVRRRGQEARLRCSPMKGHSHVYWYRQLPEEGLKFMVYLQKENIIDESGMPKERFSAEFPKEGPSILRIQQVVRGDSAAYFCASSPFEETQYFGPGTRLLVL.

The chain has TRBV6-5 and TRBJ2-3; 9 nucleotides align to TRBD2. The CDR3 sequence is 14 residues long. With V trimmed by 7 bases and J by 8 bases, 10 bases remained unmatched. The germline V gene encodes CDR1 MNHEY and CDR2 SVGAGI. This chain's CDR3 is CASTPAGGLSTQYF. The CDR3 DNA follows: TGTGCCAGCACGCCAGCGGGGGGTCTTAGTACGCAGTATTTT.

The chain couples TRBV27 to TRBJ2-7; D might be TRBD2 (6 bases). The CDR3 extends over 14 amino acids. Germline CDR1 MNHEY, CDR2 SMNVEV (reference sequence). Trimming cost V 3 bases and J 4 bases, with 13 bases left between them. This chain's CDR3 is CASSFLVGGYEQYF. DNA of the CDR3: TGTGCCAGCAGTTTTCTAGTGGGGGGATACGAGCAGTACTTC.

The rearrangement joins TRBV10-3 to TRBJ1-2; 7 nucleotides align to TRBD1. The CDR3 is made up of 13 amino acids. J gave up 7 bases and V 10 bases, and 12 bases lay outside the gene matches. CDR1 and CDR2 from the germline V gene are ENHRY and SYGVKD. The CDR3 reads CASGTEVMGGYTF. CDR3 in DNA: TGTGCCAGCGGGACAGAAGTTATGGGTGGCTACACCTTC.

This clone was seen a few times. The J gene is TRBJ2-5, the V gene TRBV7-6; D unclear. V shed 1 base and J shed 5 bases, with 11 bases lying between them. There are 14 residues in the CDR3. Germline values: CDR1 SGHVS, CDR2 FNYEAQ. CDR3 in DNA: TGTGCCAGCAGCTTAGGGTCGGTAGGTGAGACCCAGTACTTC. Its translation: CASSLGSVGETQYF.

The chain recombines TRBV24-1 with TRBJ1-4; D is unclear. The germline gives CDR1 KGHDR, CDR2 SFDVKD. V was shortened by 0 bases and J by 2 bases, with 12 bases between the two germline ends. The CDR3 is 17 residues long. The CDR3 sequence is CATSDLVCCSTNEKLFF. The CDR3 DNA reads TGTGCCACCAGTGATTTGGTTTGTTGTAGCACTAATGAAAAACTGTTTTTT.

The chain links TRBV6-2 or TRBV6-3 to TRBJ1-1; TRBD1 might be the D (6 bases). Germline loops: CDR1 MNHEY, CDR2 SVGEGT. V was shortened by 6 bases and J by 0 bases, with 11 bases between the two germline ends. The CDR3 spans 14 residues. CDR3 region: CASSGQLMNTEAFF. CDR3 coding DNA: TGTGCCAGCAGCGGACAGCTGATGAACACTGAAGCTTTCTTT.

The chain joins TRBV4-2 to TRBJ2-1; 8 bases are shared with TRBD2. The CDR3 runs to 15 residues. Germline CDR1 is LGHNA and CDR2 is YNFKEQ. J lost 4 bases, V lost 1 base, and 3 bases had no gene match. The CDR3 nucleotides are TGTGCCAGCAGCCAAGTCGGCGGGGGGTACAATGAGCAGTTCTTC. Translating gives CASSQVGGGYNEQFF.

This chain links TRBV5-8 with TRBJ1-3; D is unresolved. Germline V gene data show CDR1 as SGHTS and CDR2 as YDEGEE. CDR3 length: 17 residues. The ends were cut back, 2 bases at V and 6 bases at J, with 21 bases in the middle. This CDR3 reads CASSFRLGTARANTIYF. The CDR3 region has the DNA TGTGCCAGCAGCTTTCGTTTGGGCACAGCGAGGGCAAACACCATATATTTT.